This entry lists 27 T cell receptor beta chains sequenced from one sample in a study of CXCR3-negative and CXCR3-positive naive CD8 T cells (dated 2019 in TCRdb). Sequencing took place on a NextSeq 550. The Human TCR Profiling Kit (MiLaboratory) was used to prepare UMI-labeled 5' RACE TRB cDNA libraries. Once TCRdb had reprocessed the reads, it stored one entry per CDR3 protein sequence and supplied no DNA. The sample's table lists a count of about 70,000 distinct CDR3 sequences. In total, the top ten clones hold about 0.68% of the sample. What the research found in general, with its limitations: TRB CDR3s from CXCR3-positive naive cells showed higher hydrophobicity (lower Kidera factor 4), lower energy, and higher strength and volume indices than CXCR3-negative naive cells.

The antigens for these receptors are not known. Material: naive CXCR3+ CD8+ T cells from blood. The sample's cell subset or site label is to be understood as: CD45RO-CCR7+CD27+CD95- naive CD8+ T cells expressing CXCR3 (TNR3+). The receptors were gathered from a human donor in good health. Some clones in this sample may be carry-over from other donors' samples.

V is TRBV5-1 and J is TRBJ2-5; TCRdb selects TRBD1, and the lack of DNA leaves this call unchecked. This CDR3 contains 15 residues. Germline V gene data show CDR1 as SGHRS and CDR2 as YFSETQ. CDR3: CASSAGTGGGETQYF.

This sequence joins TRBV6-2 or TRBV6-3 and TRBJ2-1. The CDR3 spans 13 residues. Germline CDR1 reads MNHEY; CDR2 reads SVGEGT. The CDR3 region is CASSYRGYNEQFF.

The chain recombines TRBV29-1 with TRBJ2-5. Per the germline V gene, CDR1 is SQVTM and CDR2 is ANQGSEA. The CDR3 extends over 14 amino acids. The CDR3 loop reads CSVVYTFHGETQYF.

The chain employs TRBV5-1 and TRBJ2-1. CDR1 is SGHRS and CDR2 is YFSETQ in the germline V gene. This CDR3 is 14 amino acids long. The CDR3: CASSLASGDNEQFF.

J is TRBJ2-3 and V is TRBV4-3; TCRdb lists TRBD2, though no DNA is available to test this call. Germline CDR1 reads LGHNA; CDR2 reads YSLEER. This CDR3 is 16 amino acids long. This CDR3 reads CASSQVVAGTSDTQYF.

This CDR3 is CASRSGTGHTDTQYF. The chain recombines TRBV2 with TRBJ2-3; without DNA, the TCRdb call of TRBD1 cannot be checked. The CDR3 has 15 residues. Germline values: CDR1 SNHLY, CDR2 FYNNEI.

The genes are TRBV29-1 and TRBJ2-7; TCRdb's D gene call, TRBD1, goes unchecked for lack of DNA. CDR3 size: 13 residues. Germline V gene sequence: CDR1 SQVTM, CDR2 ANQGSEA. CDR3 loop: CSVHQGQEYEQYF.

The CDR3 is CASSQVLQGAAEAFF. The J gene is TRBJ1-1, the V gene TRBV4-1; TCRdb designates TRBD1, a call that cannot be tested without DNA. CDR3 length: 15 amino acids. Looked up from germline, CDR1 is MGHRA and CDR2 is YSYEKL.

The chain uses TRBV5-5 and TRBJ2-7; with no DNA, the TCRdb D assignment of TRBD2 cannot be verified. Germline V CDR1 and CDR2: SGHKS, YYEKEE (reference sequence). The CDR3 has 14 residues. CDR3 in amino acids: CASNWASGGYEQYF. Using reference TRBV5-5 and TRBJ2-7 for the parts outside the CDR3, the full variable domain is DAGVTQSPTHLIKTRGQQVTLRCSPISGHKSVSWYQQVLGQGPQFIFQYYEKEERGRGNFPDRFSARQFPNYSSELNVNALLLGDSALYLCASNWASGGYEQYFGPGTRLTVT.

V gene TRBV27 combines with J gene TRBJ1-1; checking the TCRdb D call of TRBD1 is not possible without DNA. There are 16 residues in the CDR3. Germline CDR1 MNHEY, CDR2 SMNVEV (reference sequence). CDR3 protein: CASSLLGTTRNTEAFF.

V usage is TRBV30 and J usage is TRBJ1-1; TCRdb's assignment of TRBD1 cannot be checked, as there is no DNA. Germline lookup yields CDR1 GTSNPN and CDR2 SVGIG (reference sequence). CDR3 size: 14 residues. CDR3: CAWSRGALDTEAFF.

The V and J genes are TRBV7-2 and TRBJ2-7. This CDR3 is 16 amino acids long. The germline V gene encodes CDR1 SGHTA and CDR2 FQGNSA. The CDR3 loop is CASSLSSDASSYEQYF.

The chain has TRBV7-7 and TRBJ2-1; TCRdb's D gene call, TRBD1, goes unchecked for lack of DNA. Germline CDR1 and CDR2: SSHAT and FNYEAQ (reference sequence). The CDR3 is 15 amino acids. The CDR3 loop reads CASSSDGGGYNEQFF.

J is TRBJ2-1 and V is TRBV29-1; the TRBD1 assignment by TCRdb is unverifiable without DNA. Germline CDR1 SQVTM, CDR2 ANQGSEA. The CDR3 sequence is 14 residues long. CDR3 amino acids: CSVDSAGDNNEQFF.

This rearrangement joins TRBV29-1 to TRBJ2-5; TCRdb reports TRBD1, a call that lacks DNA to check it against. Germline CDR1 reads SQVTM; CDR2 reads ANQGSEA. This CDR3 comprises 14 residues. CDR3 loop: CSVDDSPRIETQYF. The full variable domain, rest sourced from reference TRBV29-1 and TRBJ2-5, is SAVISQKPSRDICQRGTSLTIQCQVDSQVTMMFWYRQQPGQSLTLIATANQGSEATYESGFVIDKFPISRPNLTFSTLTVSNMSPEDSSIYLCSVDDSPRIETQYFGPGTRLLVL.

The V and J genes are TRBV27 and TRBJ1-4. In germline, CDR1 is MNHEY, CDR2 SMNVEV (reference sequence). There are 13 residues in the CDR3. Here the CDR3 reads CATQGPGNEKLFF.

The rearrangement uses TRBV7-9 and TRBJ2-5; TCRdb proposes TRBD1, but this gene call is untestable without DNA. This CDR3 comprises 13 residues. Germline-derived CDR1 and CDR2 are SEHNR and FQNEAQ (reference sequence). CDR3 in amino acids: CASRPTEQETQYF.

This chain connects TRBV29-1 to TRBJ2-5; TCRdb designates TRBD1, a call that cannot be tested without DNA. The germline gives CDR1 SQVTM, CDR2 ANQGSEA. This CDR3 region has 16 residues. CDR3 amino acids: CSVEEPQGGSLETQYF.

The chain uses TRBV14 and TRBJ1-1; the D gene TCRdb calls, TRBD1, cannot be checked with no DNA. The CDR3 spans 15 residues. Germline V CDR1 and CDR2: SGHDN, FVKESK. The chain's CDR3 is CASSQDRSGEGEAFF.

The chain recombines TRBV14 with TRBJ2-1; lacking DNA, the TRBD1 call made by TCRdb goes unchecked. Germline V gene lookup returns CDR1 SGHDN and CDR2 FVKESK. The CDR3 spans 15 residues. CDR3 amino acids: CASTVAGTGYDEQFF.

V usage is TRBV9 and J usage is TRBJ1-1; the TCRdb call, TRBD1, lacks DNA for checking. The germline V gene has CDR1 SGDLS and CDR2 YYNGEE. CDR3 length equals 15 residues. CDR3 in amino acids: CASSKWTGENTEAFF.

CDR3 in amino acids: CASSDVGGPSDTQYF. The gene calls are TRBV6-4 and TRBJ2-3; TCRdb designates TRBD1, a call that cannot be tested without DNA. The CDR3 loop spans 15 amino acids. Per the germline V gene, CDR1 is MRHNA and CDR2 is SNTAGT.

The V gene is TRBV20-1, the J gene TRBJ2-3. This CDR3 has 13 amino acids. Germline CDR1 reads DFQATT; CDR2 reads SNEGSKA (reference sequence). The CDR3 loop is CSARPYFPDTQYF.

The V call is TRBV10-3, the J call TRBJ2-7; the TCRdb D gene call, TRBD1, has no DNA to confirm it. CDR3 length equals 13 residues. CDR1 is ENHRY and CDR2 is SYGVKD in the germline V gene. This CDR3 is CAIGTALSYEQYF.

This chain uses TRBV29-1 with TRBJ1-1; TCRdb names TRBD1, which stays unverified in the absence of DNA. The CDR3 has 13 amino acids. Germline assignment: CDR1 SQVTM and CDR2 ANQGSEA. This chain's CDR3 is CSVDGQPNTEAFF. The full variable domain, rest sourced from reference TRBV29-1 and TRBJ1-1, is SAVISQKPSRDICQRGTSLTIQCQVDSQVTMMFWYRQQPGQSLTLIATANQGSEATYESGFVIDKFPISRPNLTFSTLTVSNMSPEDSSIYLCSVDGQPNTEAFFGQGTRLTVV.

V gene TRBV29-1 combines with J gene TRBJ2-5; no DNA is available, so the TRBD1 call from TCRdb remains unchecked. The CDR3 totals 15 residues. The germline V gene has CDR1 SQVTM and CDR2 ANQGSEA. This CDR3 reads CSVDRAGAPEETQYF.

This chain connects TRBV15 to TRBJ1-5; the D call of TRBD1 rests on TCRdb alone, since no DNA is present to check it. This CDR3 spans 16 amino acids. Germline-derived CDR1 and CDR2 are LNHNV and YYDKDF (reference sequence). This CDR3 reads CATSPYRGYSNQPQHF. The variable domain in full, with the rest retrieved from reference TRBV15 and TRBJ1-5, is DAMVIQNPRYQVTQFGKPVTLSCSQTLNHNVMYWYQQKSSQAPKLLFHYYDKDFNNEADTPDNFQSRRPNTSFCFLDIRSPGLGDTAMYLCATSPYRGYSNQPQHFGDGTRLSIL.